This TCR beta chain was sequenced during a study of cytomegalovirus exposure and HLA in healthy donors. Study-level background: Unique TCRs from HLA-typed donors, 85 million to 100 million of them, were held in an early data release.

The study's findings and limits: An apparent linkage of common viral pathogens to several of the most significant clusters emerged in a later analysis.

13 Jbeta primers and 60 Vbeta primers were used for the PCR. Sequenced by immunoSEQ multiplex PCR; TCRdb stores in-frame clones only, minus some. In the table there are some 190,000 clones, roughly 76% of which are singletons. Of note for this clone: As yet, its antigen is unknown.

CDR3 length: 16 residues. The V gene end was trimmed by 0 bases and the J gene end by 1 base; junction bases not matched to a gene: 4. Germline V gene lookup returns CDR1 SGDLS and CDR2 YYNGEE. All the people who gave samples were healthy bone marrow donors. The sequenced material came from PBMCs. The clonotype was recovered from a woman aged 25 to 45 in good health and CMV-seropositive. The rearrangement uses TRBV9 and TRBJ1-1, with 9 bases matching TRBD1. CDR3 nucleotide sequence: TGTGCCAGCAGCGTAGGAGGACAGGGGAGGAACACTGAAGCTTTCTTT. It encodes CASSVGGQGRNTEAFF.